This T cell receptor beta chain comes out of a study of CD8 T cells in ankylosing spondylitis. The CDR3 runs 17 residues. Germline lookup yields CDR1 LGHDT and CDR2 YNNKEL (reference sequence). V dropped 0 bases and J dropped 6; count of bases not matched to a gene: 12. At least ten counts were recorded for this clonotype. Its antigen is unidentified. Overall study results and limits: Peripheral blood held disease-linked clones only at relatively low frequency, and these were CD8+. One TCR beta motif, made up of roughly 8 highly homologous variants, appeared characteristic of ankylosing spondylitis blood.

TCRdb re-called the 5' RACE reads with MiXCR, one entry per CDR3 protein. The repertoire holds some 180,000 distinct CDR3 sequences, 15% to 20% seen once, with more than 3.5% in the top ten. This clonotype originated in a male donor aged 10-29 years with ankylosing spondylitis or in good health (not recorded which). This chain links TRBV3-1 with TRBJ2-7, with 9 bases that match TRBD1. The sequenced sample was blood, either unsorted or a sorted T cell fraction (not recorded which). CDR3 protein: CASSQEGGGDRVTEQYF. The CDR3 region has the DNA TGTGCCAGCAGCCAAGAAGGAGGAGGGGACAGGGTTACCGAGCAGTACTTC.